The 5 T cell receptor beta chains reported below all come from one sample, sequenced in a study of molecular identifiers for immune sequencing clone quantification. TCRdb recomputed calls from the PCR reads with MiXCR, one row per CDR3 protein. The repertoire holds some 580,000 distinct CDR3 sequences, with 25% as singletons. Sequences were obtained from naive CD8+ T cells from blood, with Jurkat cell RNA spiked in. Subset indicated: FACS-sorted CD8+CD4-CCR7+CD45RA+ naive T cells. These receptors all stem from a human donor in good health. Some libraries in this study had Jurkat cell RNA spiked in.

V and J are TRBV28 and TRBJ2-5; 14 bases match TRBD2. This CDR3 has 17 residues. CDR1 and CDR2 from the germline V gene are MDHEN and SYDVKM. With V trimmed by 3 bases and J by 5 bases, 8 bases remained unmatched. Written as DNA, the CDR3 is TGTGCCAGCAGTTTGGGGCCCGGGACTAGCGGGAGTGAGACCCAGTACTTC. Translated, it gives CASSLGPGTSGSETQYF.

The V call is TRBV2, the J call TRBJ2-1, with 13 bases identical to TRBD2. CDR3 length equals 15 residues. Germline values: CDR1 SNHLY, CDR2 FYNNEI. The V and J ends lost 7 bases and 7 bases, in that order; junction bases with no gene match: 7. CDR3 in DNA: TGTGCCAGCACCATGGGACTAGCGGGGTGGAATGAGCAGTTCTTC. Residues: CASTMGLAGWNEQFF. The entire variable domain, with the rest obtained from reference TRBV2 and TRBJ2-1, is as follows: EPEVTQTPSHQVTQMGQEVILRCVPISNHLYFYWYRQILGQKVEFLVSFYNNEISEKSEIFDDQFSVERPDGSNFTLKIRSTKLEDSAMYFCASTMGLAGWNEQFFGPGTRLTVL.

The CDR3 here is CASSTRKCRNYEQYF. CDR3 DNA: TGCGCCAGCAGCACCCGAAAATGCCGCAACTACGAGCAGTACTTC. V and J are TRBV23-1 and TRBJ2-7, with unresolved D. TRBV23-1 is classed as an ORF, of uncertain function. Trimming stripped 6 bases from V and 3 bases from J, with 18 bases between. The CDR3 loop spans 15 amino acids.

This clonotype was found many times. V and J are TRBV24-1 and TRBJ2-3; no clear D. Germline V gene sequence: CDR1 KGHDR, CDR2 SFDVKD. The CDR3 sequence is 12 residues long. Trimming cost V 2 bases and J 5 bases, with 4 bases left between them. The CDR3 DNA follows: TGTGCCACCAGTGATTCTATAGATACGCAGTATTTT. This gives the protein CATSDSIDTQYF.

This clonotype was detected many times. The rearrangement uses TRBV2 and TRBJ2-3, with D maybe TRBD1 (6 bases). The germline V gene encodes CDR1 SNHLY and CDR2 FYNNEI. This CDR3 has 13 amino acids. V lost 10 bases, J lost 2 bases, and 13 bases lay in between. CDR3 sequence (DNA): TGTGCCACTACAACAGGGCTCACAGATACGCAGTATTTT. Its translation: CATTTGLTDTQYF.